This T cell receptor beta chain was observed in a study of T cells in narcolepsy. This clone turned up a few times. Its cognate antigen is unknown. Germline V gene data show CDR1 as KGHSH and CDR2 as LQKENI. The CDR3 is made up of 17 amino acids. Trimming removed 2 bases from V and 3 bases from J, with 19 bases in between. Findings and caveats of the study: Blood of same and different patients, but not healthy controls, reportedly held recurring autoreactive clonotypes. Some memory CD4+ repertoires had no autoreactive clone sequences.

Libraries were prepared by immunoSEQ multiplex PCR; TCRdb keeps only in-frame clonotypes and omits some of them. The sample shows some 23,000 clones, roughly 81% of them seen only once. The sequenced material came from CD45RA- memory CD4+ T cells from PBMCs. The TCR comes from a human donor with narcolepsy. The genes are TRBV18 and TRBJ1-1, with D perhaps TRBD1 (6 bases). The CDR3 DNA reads TGTGCCAGCTCACCATTAGTAGGATTGGGGGCGGACACTGAAGCTTTCTTT. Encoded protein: CASSPLVGLGADTEAFF.